The T cell receptor (beta chain) under discussion was sequenced for a study of response to subunit inactivated influenza vaccine. Via MiXCR, TCRdb re-called the RT-PCR reads, giving one row per CDR3 protein. The sample yields around 480,000 distinct CDR3 sequences, approximately 17% seen once. Sample: CD4+ T cells sorted from PBMCs, taken roughly 24 months after vaccination. This TCR derives from a man in his fifties or sixties who received an inactivated influenza vaccine.

The CDR3 DNA reads TGTGCCAGCAGCTTGACAGGGGTTCTGGCTGGAGCTTTCTTT. Translated: CASSLTGVLAGAFF. The chain uses TRBV7-9 and TRBJ1-1, with 8 bases aligning to TRBD1. The CDR3 covers 14 residues. The V and J ends lost 3 bases and 10 bases, in that order; junction bases with no gene match: 10. Looked up from germline, CDR1 is SEHNR and CDR2 is FQNEAQ (reference sequence).